This T cell receptor beta chain stems from a study of blood T cell repertoires in COVID-19. Study information: Sample material is recorded as cDNA or gDNA derived from T cells, B-cell-depleted T cells, or PBMCs.

The CDR3 has 14 amino acids. V shed 1 base and J shed 9 bases, with 12 bases lying between them. The germline CDR1 and CDR2 sequences are KGHDR and SFDVKD. In the original workflow: The authors estimated nucleated cell counts from reference gene primer amplification. Only in-frame clones appear in the TCRdb table, and some are missing; sequencing was by immunoSEQ multiplex PCR. D and trimming come from the DNA, and the V and J calls and clone size come from that table. The profile shows some 270,000 clones, around nine tenths of them singletons. The material sequenced was peripheral blood. The gene calls are TRBV24-1 and TRBJ2-1, with D possibly TRBD2 on 5 matching bases. The TCR was taken from a man aged 40-50 years with active or convalescent COVID-19. CDR3 coding DNA: TGTGCCACCAGTGATTTACTAGGGAAAGGTGAGCAGTTCTTC. Translation: CATSDLLGKGEQFF.